This T cell receptor beta chain was captured in a study of cytomegalovirus exposure and HLA in healthy donors. Whole-study findings and limits: Clonal expansion, a later analysis showed, was greater in HLA-associated TCR beta chains than in equally common others. An ancestry cluster, one associated with Asian ancestry, reportedly showed fewer N-insertions than the approximately 670-donor mean in a later analysis.

The CDR3 runs to 15 residues. The V end was cut by 5 bases, the J end by 9 bases, with 17 bases between. Germline V CDR1 and CDR2: SEHNR, FQNEAQ (reference sequence). Researchers ran the PCR with 60 Vbeta and 13 Jbeta primers. Method: immunoSEQ multiplex PCR; TCRdb's copy keeps in-frame clones and lacks some. Its table lists under 65,000 clones. With respect to this clone: The antigen remains unidentified.

This chain connects TRBV7-9 to TRBJ1-6; weak D call: TRBD1 (5 bases). The TCR sequence derives from a woman in her late teens or twenties in good health and CMV-seronegative. Sequenced material: PBMCs. In nucleotides, the CDR3 is TGTGCCAGCAGCGCCCCCGGGGGGGGGATTTCACCCCTCCACTTT. Translating gives CASSAPGGGISPLHF.